This entry lists 20 T cell receptor beta chains sequenced from one sample in a study of blood T cell repertoires in COVID-19. The assay was immunoSEQ multiplex PCR, and TCRdb's table has in-frame clones only and misses some. Of about 120,000 clones detected, 85% to 90% appear once; the ten largest clones hold 3.8%. Source material: peripheral blood. These receptors originate from a woman in her fifties or sixties with COVID-19, enrolled during active disease.

This CDR3 is CASSRTGMGGYTF. The DNA of the CDR3 is TGTGCCAGCAGCCGCACGGGGATGGGGGGCTACACCTTC. The chain carries TRBV7-8 and TRBJ1-2, with no clear D. The germline V gene encodes CDR1 SGHVS and CDR2 FQNEAQ. The V end lost 5 bases, the J end lost 8 bases, and 15 bases lay between the germline ends. The CDR3 consists of 13 residues.

The rearrangement joins TRBV15 to TRBJ1-2; tentative D call: TRBD1 (6 bases). Trimming removed 1 base from V and 7 bases from J, with 10 bases in between. The length of the CDR3 is 13 residues. Per germline, CDR1 LNHNV and CDR2 YYDKDF (reference sequence). CDR3 amino acids: CATSRAQGLGYTF. CDR3 DNA sequence: TGTGCCACCAGCAGAGCACAGGGCCTTGGCTACACCTTC.

V gene TRBV2 combines with J gene TRBJ1-2; the D gene is possibly TRBD1 (5 bases). Germline CDR1 and CDR2: SNHLY and FYNNEI. The CDR3 has 15 amino acids. Trimming removed 6 bases from V and 8 bases from J, with 22 bases in between. CDR3 protein: CASSREDASRRGYTF. The DNA of the CDR3 is TGTGCCAGCAGCAGGGAGGACGCATCCCGGAGGGGCTACACCTTC.

DNA of the CDR3: TGTGCCAGCAGCTTGGACAGAATTGGTAGCGAGCAGTACTTC. Translation: CASSLDRIGSEQYF. The V call is TRBV5-4, the J call TRBJ2-7; the D is unclear. In germline, CDR1 is SGHNT, CDR2 YYREEE (reference sequence). The V end was cut by 0 bases, the J end by 6 bases, with 13 bases between. The CDR3 has 14 residues.

V and J are TRBV18 and TRBJ2-1; 8 bases map to TRBD1. CDR3 size: 14 residues. V shed 4 bases, J shed 8 bases, and the junction held 7 bases outside the gene matches. Per the germline V gene, CDR1 is KGHSH and CDR2 is LQKENI. CDR3 bases: TGTGCCAGCTCACACCGGACAGGGAGCGATGAGCAGTTCTTC. Encoded protein: CASSHRTGSDEQFF.

This clone was detected once. CDR3 loop: CAWSRTGLGFGELFF. CDR3 bases: TGTGCCTGGAGTCGGACAGGATTGGGATTTGGGGAGCTGTTTTTT. The V call is TRBV30, the J call TRBJ2-2, with TRBD1 identical over 7 bases. Losses at the gene ends were 2 bases for V and 8 bases for J; bases not matched to a gene: 11. From germline, CDR1 is GTSNPN and CDR2 SVGIG (reference sequence). The CDR3 loop spans 15 amino acids.

The gene calls are TRBV4-3 and TRBJ2-1; TRBD1 matches 7 bases. This CDR3 region has 13 residues. Trimming removed 0 bases from V and 11 bases from J; junction bases left unmatched: 4. Germline V gene sequence: CDR1 LGHNA, CDR2 YSLEER. The CDR3 region has the DNA TGCGCCAGCAGCCAAGATCTGGACAGGAAGCAGTTCTTC. Encoded protein: CASSQDLDRKQFF.

The chain couples TRBV3-1 (or the pseudogene TRBV3-2) to TRBJ2-1; D gene unclear. The CDR3 sequence is 15 residues long. Germline V CDR1 and CDR2: LGHDT, YNNKEL (reference sequence). V dropped 3 bases and J dropped 4 bases, with 13 bases sitting between them. CDR3 DNA sequence: TGTGCCAGCAGCCAGGTTCAAGTTCTATACAATGAGCAGTTCTTC. It encodes CASSQVQVLYNEQFF.

CDR3 sequence reads: CASSLASGASVAFF. The CDR3 region has the DNA TGTGCCAGCAGCTTAGCGTCAGGGGCCTCAGTAGCTTTCTTT. The chain carries TRBV7-2 and TRBJ1-1; the D gene is possibly TRBD1 (6 bases). The CDR3 spans 14 residues. Between the trimmed V and J ends, which lost 0 bases and 10 bases, there was a span of 15 bases. From germline, CDR1 is SGHTA and CDR2 FQGNSA.

The chain links TRBV7-9 to TRBJ2-1; no clear D. The CDR3 consists of 15 residues. Germline V CDR1 and CDR2: SEHNR, FQNEAQ (reference sequence). Trimming stripped 8 bases from V and 5 bases from J, with 19 bases between. CDR3 DNA: TGTGCCAGCGCCTTTCTCCGTCTCCGGGACAATGAGCAGTTCTTC. This sequence encodes CASAFLRLRDNEQFF.

This clone was counted a few times. The chain uses TRBV19 and TRBJ1-1, with D perhaps matching TRBD1 (5 bases). V shed 4 bases and J shed 7 bases, with 13 bases lying between them. Germline CDR1 LNHDA, CDR2 SQIVND (reference sequence). The CDR3 is made up of 13 amino acids. Here the CDR3 reads CASSTWGPIEAFF. CDR3 bases: TGTGCCAGTAGTACTTGGGGCCCGATTGAAGCTTTCTTT.

The CDR3 loop reads CSASIEAGGNQPQHF. The CDR3 DNA follows: TGCAGTGCTAGTATAGAGGCAGGGGGCAATCAGCCCCAGCATTTT. The chain carries TRBV20-1 and TRBJ1-5, with D possibly being TRBD1 (6 bases). Germline V gene lookup returns CDR1 DFQATT and CDR2 SNEGSKA (reference sequence). This CDR3 is 15 amino acids long. Deletions cut 3 bases from V and 2 bases from J, with 14 bases between.

This chain links TRBV7-2 with TRBJ1-5; weak D call: TRBD1 (6 bases). This CDR3 region has 15 residues. V was cut by 5 bases and J by 4 bases, with 15 bases left in between. The germline CDR1 and CDR2 sequences are SGHTA and FQGNSA. The CDR3 nucleotides read TGTGCCAGCAGCCCAATGGTACAGGGTAATCAGCCCCAGCATTTT. It encodes CASSPMVQGNQPQHF. Variable domain in full (rest from reference TRBV7-2 and TRBJ1-5): GAGVSQSPSNKVTEKGKDVELRCDPISGHTALYWYRQSLGQGLEFLIYFQGNSAPDKSGLPSDRFSAERTGGSVSTLTIQRTQQEDSAVYLCASSPMVQGNQPQHFGDGTRLSIL.

The J gene is TRBJ2-1, the V gene TRBV4-1, with 12 bases identical to TRBD2. The germline V gene encodes CDR1 MGHRA and CDR2 YSYEKL. Unmatched junction bases numbered 5, after V lost 1 base and J lost 4 bases. The CDR3 is made up of 17 amino acids. The CDR3 loop reads CASSQVASGGAYNEQFF. The CDR3 nucleotides read TGCGCCAGCAGCCAAGTCGCTAGCGGGGGGGCTTACAATGAGCAGTTCTTC.

This sequence joins TRBV6-2 or TRBV6-3 and TRBJ2-2; 9 positions agree with TRBD2. Germline assignment: CDR1 MNHEY and CDR2 SVGEGT. This CDR3 contains 16 residues. With V trimmed by 2 bases and J by 4 bases, 5 bases remained unmatched. The CDR3, as DNA: TGTGCCAGCAGTTACCCGCCGACTAGCGGCACCGGGGAGCTGTTTTTT. Translated, it gives CASSYPPTSGTGELFF.

The chain joins TRBV5-6 to TRBJ1-2, with D possibly being TRBD1 (6 bases). The germline V gene has CDR1 SGHDT and CDR2 YYEEEE. V was trimmed by 0 bases and J by 6 bases, leaving 9 bases between them. CDR3 size: 13 residues. Written as DNA, the CDR3 is TGTGCCAGCAGCTTGGGACAGGTAGATGGCTACACCTTC. It translates to CASSLGQVDGYTF.

The chain has TRBV6-5 and TRBJ1-1; the D gene is possibly TRBD1 (5 bases). The CDR3 runs to 13 residues. V shed 6 bases and J shed 8 bases, with 16 bases lying between them. CDR1 and CDR2 from the germline V gene are MNHEY and SVGAGI. CDR3 region: CASSIPGVPEAFF. The CDR3 bases are TGTGCCAGCAGCATCCCGGGGGTTCCCGAAGCTTTCTTT.

This chain joins TRBV7-2 and TRBJ1-6; D is unclear. The ends were cut back, 6 bases at V and 0 bases at J, with 6 bases in the middle. This CDR3 spans 14 amino acids. Germline CDR1 is SGHTA and CDR2 is FQGNSA. Written as DNA, the CDR3 is TGTGCCAGCAGGGTCAGCTCCTATAATTCACCCCTCCACTTT. Translated: CASRVSSYNSPLHF.

This rearrangement joins TRBV27 to TRBJ2-7; tentative D call: TRBD1 (6 bases). The CDR3 length is 17 residues. V dropped 4 bases and J dropped 3 bases, with 22 bases sitting between them. The V gene's germline CDR1 is MNHEY and CDR2 SMNVEV (reference sequence). CDR3 loop: CASSSPSPQGRDYEQYF. The CDR3 DNA sequence: TGTGCCAGCAGTTCGCCTTCCCCCCAGGGGCGAGACTACGAGCAGTACTTC.

V and J are TRBV21-1 and TRBJ1-2. TRBV21-1 is designated a pseudogene. This CDR3 region has 14 residues. CDR3 in DNA: TGTGCCAGCAGCAAAGGGCGGGTGGAGAGTGGCTACACCTTC. This translates into CASSKGRVESGYTF.